This T cell receptor beta chain came from a study of tumor-infiltrating lymphocytes in primary liver carcinoma. Study details: The number of productive TCRbeta reads per sample ranged from roughly 3.65 to 8 million and was similar across tissue types.

Study conclusions and caveats: Tumor region pairs shared more overlap than did tumor-adjacent and tumor-blood pairs. Tumors had a significantly higher top-250-clone fraction than blood (p = 0.039).

A word on this clonotype: Its antigen remains unidentified.

Co-extraction of RNA and DNA was performed on about 19-33 mg of unsorted bulk tissue. Resection treated the patients' primary liver carcinoma. TCR beta cDNA was prepared out of 500 ng total RNA by means of a constant-region primer. Construction of TCR beta libraries relied on three successive nested multiplex PCR rounds employing slightly modified ARM-PCR. Investigators reported that the first two PCR rounds, at roughly 10 cycles each, used TRBV1-TRBV30 forward primers with a C-beta reverse primer. TCRdb recomputed calls from the multiplex PCR reads with MiXCR, one row per CDR3 protein. The top ten hold 7.5% to 10% of the sample, which has about 120,000 distinct CDR3 sequences, around 65% seen once. Germline-derived CDR1 and CDR2 are SGHNT and YYREEE (reference sequence). There are 16 residues in the CDR3. Germline trimming cut 5 bases from V and 3 bases from J; bases unmatched to any gene: 10.

The origin of this receptor is a woman aged 55-69 years with primary liver carcinoma and hepatitis B virus infection. The V and J genes are TRBV5-4 and TRBJ2-3, with TRBD2 matching over 9 bases. Sequenced material: tumor-adjacent normal liver tissue. The CDR3 nucleotides are TGTGCCAGCAGTCTGCGCGGGAGGGGTGGGACAGATACGCAGTATTTT. Translation gives CASSLRGRGGTDTQYF.